These 2 T cell receptor beta chains were all obtained from the same sample, sequenced in a study of human T cells and chemical hapten exposure. One entry per CDR3 protein, called by TCRdb with MiXCR from the RACE reads. Counted here are 300,000 to 450,000 distinct CDR3 sequences, around 5% occurring once; the ten biggest clones make up about 8.2%. Time point meaning: pre-sensitization, week 0. Treatment of the sample: therapeutic diphenylcyclopropenone sensitization with weekly scalp DPC. The sample here was whole blood, taken in connection with sensitization to the hapten diphenylcyclopropenone (DPC). These receptors were obtained from a woman aged 18 to 35 with alopecia areata. Some clones in this sample may be carry-over from other donors' samples.

The gene calls are TRBV20-1 and TRBJ1-2; 7 nucleotides align to TRBD1. This CDR3 region has 12 residues. With V trimmed by 5 bases and J by 4 bases, 4 bases remained unmatched. The germline CDR1 and CDR2 sequences are DFQATT and SNEGSKA (reference sequence). The DNA of the CDR3 is TGCAGTGCTGACAGGGTTGGCTATGGCTACACCTTC. Its translation is CSADRVGYGYTF.

This clonotype was detected a few times. J is TRBJ2-3 and V is TRBV7-2, with D possibly TRBD1 on 6 matching bases. CDR1 and CDR2 (germline): SGHTA, FQGNSA. This CDR3 is 18 amino acids long. Trimming removed 3 bases from V and 4 bases from J, with 23 bases in between. CDR3 DNA: TGTGCCAGCAGCTTTAGAATTACAGGGACGGTCCTTCCAGATACGCAGTATTTT. This translates into CASSFRITGTVLPDTQYF.